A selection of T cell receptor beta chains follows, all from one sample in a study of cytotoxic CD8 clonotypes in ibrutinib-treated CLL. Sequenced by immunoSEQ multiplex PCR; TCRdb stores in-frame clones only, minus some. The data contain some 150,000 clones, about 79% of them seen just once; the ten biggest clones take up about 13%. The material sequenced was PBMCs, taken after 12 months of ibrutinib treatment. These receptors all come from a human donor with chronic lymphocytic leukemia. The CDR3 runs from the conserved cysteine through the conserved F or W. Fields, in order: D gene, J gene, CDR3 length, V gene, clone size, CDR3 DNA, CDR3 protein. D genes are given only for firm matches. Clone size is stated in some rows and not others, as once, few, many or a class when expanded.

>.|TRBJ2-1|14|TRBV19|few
TGTGCCAGTAGTATTTCTGTCGAAAACAATGAGCAGTTCTTC
CASSISVENNEQFF
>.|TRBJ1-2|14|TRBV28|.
TGTGCCAGCAGTTTTGGAACAGGAAACTATGGCTACACCTTC
CASSFGTGNYGYTF
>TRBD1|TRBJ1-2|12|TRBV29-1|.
TGCAGCGTTGAAGCTGGACAGGATGGCTACACCTTC
CSVEAGQDGYTF
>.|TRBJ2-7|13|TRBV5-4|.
TGTGCCAGCAGCTTGTACAGCCTGGGGGAGCAGTACTTC
CASSLYSLGEQYF
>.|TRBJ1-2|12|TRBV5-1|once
TGTGCCAGCAGTAGATTTTACTATGGCTACACCTTC
CASSRFYYGYTF
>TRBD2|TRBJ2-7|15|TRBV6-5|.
TGTGCCAGCAGTTTACTAGCGGAGGGGTCCTACGAGCAGTACTTC
CASSLLAEGSYEQYF
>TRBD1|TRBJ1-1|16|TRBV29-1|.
TGCAGCGTGGCCGGGACAGCACACTATATGAACACTGAAGCTTTCTTT
CSVAGTAHYMNTEAFF
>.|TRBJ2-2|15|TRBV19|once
TGTGCCAGTAACGGGGGCAGCGTAAGAACCGGGGAGCTGTTTTTT
CASNGGSVRTGELFF
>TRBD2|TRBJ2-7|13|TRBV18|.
TGTGCCAGCTCACCACCGGGACTATCCGAGCAGTACTTC
CASSPPGLSEQYF
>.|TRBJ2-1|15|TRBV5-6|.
TGTGCCAGCAGCTTGTTACGGGACGCTCACAATGAGCAGTTCTTC
CASSLLRDAHNEQFF
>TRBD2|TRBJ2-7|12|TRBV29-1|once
TGCAGCGTTAGGACTAGCGGCTACGAGCAGTACTTC
CSVRTSGYEQYF
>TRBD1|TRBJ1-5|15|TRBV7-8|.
TGTGCCAGCAGCTTAGACGGGACAGGGGGGCAGCCCCAGCATTTT
CASSLDGTGGQPQHF
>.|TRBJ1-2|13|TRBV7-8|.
TGTGCCAGCAGCGCCGGGATTCTCTATGGCTACACCTTC
CASSAGILYGYTF
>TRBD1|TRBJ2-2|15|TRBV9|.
TGTGCCAGCAGCGCAGGGGGCGTCGGCGCCGGGGAGCTGTTTTTT
CASSAGGVGAGELFF
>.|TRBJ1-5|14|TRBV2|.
TGTGCCAGCAGTGAATACCGTAGCAATCAGCCCCAGCATTTT
CASSEYRSNQPQHF
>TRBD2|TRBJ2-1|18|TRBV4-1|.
TGCGCCAGCTCCTGGACTAGCGGGAATCGAGGCTCCTACAATGAGCAGTTCTTC
CASSWTSGNRGSYNEQFF
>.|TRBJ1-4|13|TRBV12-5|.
TGTGCTAGTGGCCCCGCCGCGGGGGAAAAACTGTTTTTT
CASGPAAGEKLFF
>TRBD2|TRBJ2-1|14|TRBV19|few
TGTGCCAGTATCAGGACTAGTTTGGGGGGTGAGCAGTTCTTC
CASIRTSLGGEQFF
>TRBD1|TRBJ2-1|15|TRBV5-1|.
TGCGCCAGCAGTTGGGGGACAGTGTATGCCAATGAGCAGTTCTTC
CASSWGTVYANEQFF
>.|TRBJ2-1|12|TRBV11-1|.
TGTGCCAGCAGCTTAAACCTCAATGAGCAGTTCTTC
CASSLNLNEQFF
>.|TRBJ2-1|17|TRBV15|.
TGTGCCACCAGCAGAGATTGGGGGCGGGAAGTAGGGAATGAGCAGTTCTTC
CATSRDWGREVGNEQFF
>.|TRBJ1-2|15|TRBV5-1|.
TGCGCCAGCAGCGTGACAGGAGATCCTAACTATGGCTACACCTTC
CASSVTGDPNYGYTF
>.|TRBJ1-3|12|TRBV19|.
TGTGCCAGTAGGACCGATGGAAACACCATATATTTT
CASRTDGNTIYF
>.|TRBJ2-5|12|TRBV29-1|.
TGCAGCGTTGCGCAGGGGCTGGAGACCCAGTACTTC
CSVAQGLETQYF
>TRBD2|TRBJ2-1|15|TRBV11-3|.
TGTGCCAGCAGCTTAGCTACCGCTAGCGGAAATGAGCAGTTCTTC
CASSLATASGNEQFF
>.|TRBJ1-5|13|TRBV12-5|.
TGTGCTAGTGGCAGGGAGGGCAATCAGCCCCAGCATTTT
CASGREGNQPQHF
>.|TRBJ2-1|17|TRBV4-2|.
TGTGCCAGCAGCCAGTCGACTCCAGCGGCCTCCTACAATGAGCAGTTCTTC
CASSQSTPAASYNEQFF
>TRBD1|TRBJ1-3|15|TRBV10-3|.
TGTGCCATCCGGGACAGGCCCCGCTCTGGAAACACCATATATTTT
CAIRDRPRSGNTIYF
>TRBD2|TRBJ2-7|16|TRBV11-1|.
TGTGCCAGCAGCTTAATGCGGGCTAGCGGTCTATACGAGCAGTACTTC
CASSLMRASGLYEQYF
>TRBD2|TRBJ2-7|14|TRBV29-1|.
TGCAGCGTTGACACTAGCGGGAGCTCCTACGAGCAGTACTTC
CSVDTSGSSYEQYF
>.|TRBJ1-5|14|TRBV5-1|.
TGCGCCAGCAGCTTGGAAGGGAGCAATCAGCCCCAGCATTTT
CASSLEGSNQPQHF
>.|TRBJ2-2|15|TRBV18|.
TGTGCCAGCTCACCCCTGGAAACCTACGCCGGGGAGCTGTTTTTT
CASSPLETYAGELFF
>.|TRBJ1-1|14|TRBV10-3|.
TGTGCCATCAGTACAGGGCCCACGAACACTGAAGCTTTCTTT
CAISTGPTNTEAFF
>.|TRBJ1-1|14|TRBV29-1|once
TGCAGCGTTGAAGATCAGGGCAGGGGCACTGAAGCTTTCTTT
CSVEDQGRGTEAFF
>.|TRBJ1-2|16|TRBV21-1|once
TGTGCCAGCGGCTTTGGATTCGGACAGGGTGTGGATGGCTACACCTTC
CASGFGFGQGVDGYTF
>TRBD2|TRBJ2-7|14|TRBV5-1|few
TGCGCCAGCAGCGACAGCGGGAGCTCCTACGAGCAGTACTTC
CASSDSGSSYEQYF
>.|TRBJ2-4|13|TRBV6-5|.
TGTGCCAGCAGGTTGACAGGAGAAAACATTCAGTACTTC
CASRLTGENIQYF
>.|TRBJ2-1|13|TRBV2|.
TGTGCCAGCAGTGAAGAAGAGGGAGTATTGCAGTTCTTC
CASSEEEGVLQFF
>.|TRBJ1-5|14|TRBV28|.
TGTGCCAGCAGTACGGGTCATAGCAATCAGCCCCAGCATTTT
CASSTGHSNQPQHF
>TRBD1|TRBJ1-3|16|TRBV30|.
TGTGCCTGGGGACAGGGGCCCAACTACTCTGGAAACACCATATATTTT
CAWGQGPNYSGNTIYF
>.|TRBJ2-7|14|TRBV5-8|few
TGTGCCAGCACCCTCAACCCACCGGGATATGAGCAGTACTTC
CASTLNPPGYEQYF
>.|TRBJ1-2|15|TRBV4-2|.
TGTGCCAGCAGCCAAGCCAAACACGGAGGTACCGGCTACACCTTC
CASSQAKHGGTGYTF
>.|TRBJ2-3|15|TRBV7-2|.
TGTGCCAGCAGCCTAAGGACTCTTAGCACAGATACGCAGTATTTT
CASSLRTLSTDTQYF
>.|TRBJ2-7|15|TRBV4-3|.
TGCGCCAGCAGCCAAAAGGTAGCGGCCTCCTACGAGCAGTACTTC
CASSQKVAASYEQYF
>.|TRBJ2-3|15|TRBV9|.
TGTGCCAGCAGCGTAGCATCTCGGGCTACAGATACGCAGTATTTT
CASSVASRATDTQYF
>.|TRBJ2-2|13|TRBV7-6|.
TGTGCCAGCAGACGACTGAACACCGGGGAGCTGTTTTTT
CASRRLNTGELFF